The clone carrying this T cell receptor beta chain was detected many times. What it recognizes is unknown. This entry comes from a study of identical twins. Findings and limits, study-wide: Beta out-of-frame sequences showed weaker excess sharing between twins. In zero-insertion analyses, partial confounding could arise from invariant MAIT and iNKT cells.

V was shortened by 0 bases and J by 8 bases, with 8 bases between the two germline ends. Germline V gene lookup returns CDR1 SGHTA and CDR2 FQGTGA. The CDR3 totals 14 residues. Each CDR3 protein gets one entry after TCRdb re-called the 5' RACE reads with MiXCR. Here the sample spans approximately 690,000 distinct CDR3 sequences, around 5.7% being singletons. Sequenced material: naive T cells sorted from blood. The V gene is TRBV7-3, the J gene TRBJ1-6; possible D gene TRBD1, 5 bases. This clonotype originated in a man aged 18 to 35 in good health. CDR3 in amino acids: CASSLTGEHSPLHF. The CDR3 DNA follows: TGTGCCAGCAGCTTAACAGGGGAACATTCACCCCTCCACTTT.